One T cell receptor (beta chain) is described in this entry. The data stem from a study of human T cells and chemical hapten exposure. Study-wide context: Affected patients, primarily female, had alopecia areata, totalis or universalis.

Specified time point: pre-sensitization, week 0. The treatment: therapeutic diphenylcyclopropenone sensitization with weekly scalp DPC. People who gave samples had alopecia, were 18 to 70 years old, and were suitable for DPC. From the RACE reads, TCRdb called clonotypes with MiXCR, one entry per CDR3 protein. This table has about 120,000 distinct CDR3 sequences, roughly 14% appearing once. The TCR comes from a woman between 18 and 29 years old with alopecia areata. Some clones in this sample may be carry-over from other donors' samples. The sample was whole blood, taken in connection with sensitization to the hapten diphenylcyclopropenone (DPC).

The CDR3 nucleotides read TGTGCCAGCAGCTCAGCCGGGACTAGCTCCTACGAGCAGTACTTC. This gives the protein CASSSAGTSSYEQYF. This chain connects TRBV7-9 to TRBJ2-7; TRBD2 agrees at 8 bases. Germline CDR1 and CDR2: SEHNR and FQNEAQ (reference sequence). With 4 bases clipped from V and 0 bases from J, the junction kept 5 bases outside the gene matches. The CDR3 covers 15 residues.